Presented here are 29 T cell receptor beta chains from one specimen sequenced in a study of cytotoxic CD8 clonotypes in ibrutinib-treated CLL. The table came from immunoSEQ multiplex PCR; TCRdb's copy has only in-frame clones and leaves some out. Of under 9,500 clones in the sample, about 70% were seen once. The source was PBMCs, collected before ibrutinib treatment. These receptors all come from a human donor with chronic lymphocytic leukemia.

This clone is medium-sized (0.01 to 0.1%) within its sample. The chain is built from TRBV5-1 and TRBJ2-5; TRBD1 matches 8 bases. The CDR3 sequence is 16 residues long. Per germline, CDR1 SGHRS and CDR2 YFSETQ. V was pared by 4 bases and J by 2 bases, with 10 bases of the junction left unmatched. The CDR3 loop is CASSITGGNLQETQYF. DNA for the CDR3: TGCGCCAGCAGCATCACAGGGGGGAATCTTCAAGAGACCCAGTACTTC.

The V call is TRBV27, the J call TRBJ1-5; D gene unclear. This CDR3 contains 13 residues. Germline V CDR1 and CDR2: MNHEY, SMNVEV (reference sequence). The V end lost 6 bases, the J end lost 5 bases, and 11 bases lay between the germline ends. CDR3 in DNA: TGTGCCAGCAGCCCCGACACAGATCAGCCCCAGCATTTT. Encoded protein: CASSPDTDQPQHF.

This clone was detected a few times. The chain uses TRBV29-1 and TRBJ1-3; D is perhaps TRBD1 (6 bases). CDR1 and CDR2 (germline): SQVTM, ANQGSEA. Trimming stripped 7 bases from V and 4 bases from J, with 11 bases between. CDR3 length equals 12 residues. The DNA of the CDR3 is TGCAGCGCAGGACAGTACGGAAACACCATATATTTT. It specifies CSAGQYGNTIYF.

The J gene is TRBJ1-5, the V gene TRBV19; D is unresolved. V was trimmed by 3 bases and J by 2 bases, leaving 17 bases between them. Germline values: CDR1 LNHDA, CDR2 SQIVND (reference sequence). This CDR3 is 17 amino acids long. The CDR3 spells CASSINGGLSRNQPQHF. The DNA for the CDR3 is TGTGCCAGTAGTATTAATGGAGGACTGAGTCGCAATCAGCCCCAGCATTTT.

The chain carries TRBV5-1 and TRBJ2-3; D possibly corresponds to TRBD2 (5 bases). The length of the CDR3 is 15 residues. Deletions cut 4 bases from V and 8 bases from J, with 20 bases between. Germline V lookup: CDR1 SGHRS, CDR2 YFSETQ. CDR3 residues: CASSPRLAANPTQYF. The CDR3 nucleotides read TGCGCCAGCAGCCCCCGTCTAGCAGCTAATCCTACGCAGTATTTT.

Relative to its sample, this clone is medium-sized. This chain joins TRBV7-6 and TRBJ1-5, with TRBD1 matching 7 bases. CDR1 and CDR2 (germline): SGHVS, FNYEAQ. V was pared by 1 base and J by 5 bases, with 5 bases of the junction left unmatched. The CDR3 sequence is 15 residues long. The CDR3: CASSLGGQFHQPQHF. CDR3 bases: TGTGCCAGCAGCTTAGGGGGACAGTTTCATCAGCCCCAGCATTTT.

The V and J genes are TRBV5-4 and TRBJ1-2; a possible D gene is TRBD1 (6 bases). Trimming shortened V by 2 bases and J by 4 bases, and 12 bases separated the two germline ends. CDR3 size: 14 residues. CDR1 SGHNT and CDR2 YYREEE come from the germline V gene (reference sequence). In DNA, the CDR3 is TGTGCCAGCAGCTTATCAGGGGCGGCCTATGGCTACACCTTC. Translated: CASSLSGAAYGYTF.

This clone is termed medium-sized. The chain has TRBV7-9 and TRBJ2-2; D not resolved. This CDR3 is built from 11 residues. Trimming took 4 bases from V and 7 from J, leaving 4 bases between them. CDR1 and CDR2 (germline): SEHNR, FQNEAQ (reference sequence). In DNA, the CDR3 is TGTGCCAGCAGCTCCTTCGGGGAGCTGTTTTTT. Its protein product is CASSSFGELFF.

The chain joins TRBV21-1 to TRBJ1-5. TRBV21-1 is reported as a pseudogene. The CDR3 sequence is 18 residues long. The CDR3 loop reads CASSNRYPGRSPNQPQHF. CDR3 nucleotides: TGTGCCAGCAGCAATAGATATCCGGGACGCTCACCAAATCAGCCCCAGCATTTT.

As concerns this clone: Compared with germline, one end of the junction differs, possibly owing to a read error. The gene calls are TRBV2 and TRBJ1-1, with D possibly TRBD1 on 5 matching bases. The CDR3 sequence is 14 residues long. CDR1 and CDR2 from the germline V gene are SNHLY and FYNNEI. The DNA of the CDR3 is TGTGCCAGCATTGAAGTGCCGGGAGGGGCTGAAGCTTTCTTT. Protein product: CASIEVPGGAEAFF. Combining the CDR3 with reference TRBV2 and TRBJ1-1 gives the whole variable domain EPEVTQTPSHQVTQMGQEVILRCVPISNHLYFYWYRQILGQKVEFLVSFYNNEISEKSEIFDDQFSVERPDGSNFTLKIRSTKLEDSAMYFCASIEVPGGAEAFFGQGTRLTVV.

A few counts support this clone. This chain links TRBV9 with TRBJ2-1, with TRBD2 identical over 8 bases. Germline-derived CDR1 and CDR2 are SGDLS and YYNGEE. With V trimmed by 1 base and J by 3 bases, 3 bases remained unmatched. The CDR3 consists of 15 residues. CDR3 sequence reads: CASSVSSGGYNEQFF. DNA of the CDR3: TGTGCCAGCAGCGTAAGCAGCGGGGGCTACAATGAGCAGTTCTTC.

The gene calls are TRBV19 and TRBJ1-6; 11 bases are shared with TRBD1. The CDR3 spans 15 residues. The germline gives CDR1 LNHDA, CDR2 SQIVND (reference sequence). Trimming took 5 bases from V and 6 from J; bases not matched to a gene: 3. The CDR3: CASSRTGGFNSPLHF. The CDR3 DNA is TGTGCCAGTAGTCGGACAGGGGGCTTTAATTCACCCCTCCACTTT.

This clone was seen more than once but under ten times. The chain has TRBV28 and TRBJ1-5, with D maybe TRBD1 (6 bases). The ends were cut back, 6 bases at V and 7 bases at J, with 16 bases in the middle. Germline V gives CDR1 MDHEN, CDR2 SYDVKM. The CDR3 length is 14 residues. The CDR3 reads CASSLNRAGQPQHF. CDR3 sequence (DNA): TGTGCCAGCAGCCTAAACAGGGCAGGACAGCCCCAGCATTTT.

This clone was counted a few times. The gene calls are TRBV5-1 and TRBJ1-6, with D perhaps TRBD1 (5 bases). There are 15 residues in the CDR3. Germline V CDR1 and CDR2: SGHRS, YFSETQ. V lost 0 bases, J lost 6 bases, and 10 bases lay in between. The CDR3 spells CASSLGQGGNSPLHF. In DNA form, the CDR3 reads TGCGCCAGCAGCTTGGGGCAGGGTGGTAATTCACCCCTCCACTTT.

The V and J genes are TRBV5-6 and TRBJ2-3; D might be TRBD2 (6 bases). Germline CDR1 is SGHDT and CDR2 is YYEEEE. The CDR3 has 15 amino acids. V lost 2 bases and J lost 3, with 13 bases in between. The CDR3 sequence: CASSLSAGRTDTQYF. CDR3 sequence (DNA): TGTGCCAGCAGCTTATCTGCAGGGAGGACAGATACGCAGTATTTT.

This clone turned up a few times. The chain has TRBV28 and TRBJ1-2; the D gene is possibly TRBD1 (6 bases). The CDR3 consists of 14 residues. Looked up from germline, CDR1 is MDHEN and CDR2 is SYDVKM. The germline V and J ends were trimmed by 7 bases and 0 bases, with 12 bases remaining between them. The CDR3 loop is CASTPGTPNYGYTF. DNA for the CDR3: TGTGCCAGCACCCCCGGGACACCTAACTATGGCTACACCTTC.

The chain combines TRBV19 with TRBJ2-3; no reliable D call. The germline V gene encodes CDR1 LNHDA and CDR2 SQIVND (reference sequence). The CDR3 has 16 amino acids. Trimming removed 1 base at V and 2 bases at J, with 13 bases between. The CDR3 nucleotides read TGTGCCAGTAGTATAGGGGCAGATTTGAACACAGATACGCAGTATTTT. Amino acids: CASSIGADLNTDTQYF.

This sequence joins TRBV28 and TRBJ2-7; TRBD1 agrees at 8 bases. V was pared by 5 bases and J by 0 bases, with 9 bases of the junction left unmatched. This CDR3 has 16 residues. Germline V lookup: CDR1 MDHEN, CDR2 SYDVKM. CDR3 region: CASSHRQGSISYEQYF. The CDR3 DNA follows: TGTGCCAGCAGTCACCGACAGGGGTCTATCTCCTACGAGCAGTACTTC.

This chain uses TRBV5-1 with TRBJ2-5, with D possibly TRBD2 on 5 matching bases. V shed 0 bases and J shed 2 bases, with 8 bases lying between them. Germline V gene data show CDR1 as SGHRS and CDR2 as YFSETQ. This CDR3 is 14 amino acids long. In DNA form, the CDR3 reads TGCGCCAGCAGCTTGGTGCCGGGACAAGAGACCCAGTACTTC. It codes for CASSLVPGQETQYF.

This clone showed up just a few times. The gene calls are TRBV2 and TRBJ2-4, with 8 bases aligning to TRBD1. CDR1 and CDR2 from the germline V gene are SNHLY and FYNNEI. The V segment lost 7 bases and the J segment 3 bases; nucleotides outside the gene matches: 8. There are 15 residues in the CDR3. The CDR3 sequence: CASITDRADKNIQYF. CDR3 DNA sequence: TGTGCCAGCATTACGGACAGGGCAGACAAAAACATTCAGTACTTC.

V gene TRBV2 combines with J gene TRBJ2-2, with 10 bases lining up with TRBD1. In germline, CDR1 is SNHLY, CDR2 FYNNEI. V gave up 9 bases and J gave up 4 bases; unmatched junction bases: 5. The CDR3 spans 14 residues. The CDR3 DNA sequence: TGTGCCAGGGGGACAGGGGTCGGCACCGGGGAGCTGTTTTTT. This codes for CARGTGVGTGELFF.

This clone was seen a handful of times. The chain has TRBV28 and TRBJ1-2; 7 positions agree with TRBD1. CDR1 is MDHEN and CDR2 is SYDVKM in the germline V gene. There are 12 residues in the CDR3. The CDR3 loop is CATTGTIYGYTF. CDR3 bases: TGTGCAACGACAGGGACCATATATGGCTACACCTTC.

V and J are TRBV19 and TRBJ1-1; a weak D match, TRBD1 (6 bases). CDR3 size: 13 residues. Looked up from germline, CDR1 is LNHDA and CDR2 is SQIVND (reference sequence). Trimming shortened V by 4 bases and J by 4 bases, and 10 bases separated the two germline ends. Here the CDR3 DNA reads TGTGCCAGTAGTAGAGGGGGGGCCACTGAAGCTTTCTTT. As protein: CASSRGGATEAFF.

The chain couples TRBV10-1 to TRBJ2-1, with 9 bases identical to TRBD2. Losses at the gene ends were 5 bases for V and 9 bases for J; bases not matched to a gene: 11. This CDR3 comprises 15 residues. The germline V gene has CDR1 WNHNN and CDR2 SYGVQD (reference sequence). The CDR3 DNA follows: TGCGCCAGCAGTAAGGTAGCGGGAGCGCTGAGTGAGCAGTTCTTC. Its translation: CASSKVAGALSEQFF.

V usage is TRBV7-9 and J usage is TRBJ2-2; 8 nucleotides match TRBD1. The CDR3 sequence is 15 residues long. Germline-derived CDR1 and CDR2 are SEHNR and FQNEAQ (reference sequence). The ends lost 5 bases at V and 0 bases at J; junction bases unmatched: 2. For the CDR3, the DNA is TGTGCCAGCAGCCCGGGACAGGCGAACACCGGGGAGCTGTTTTTT. Its translation: CASSPGQANTGELFF.

The rearrangement joins TRBV21-1 to TRBJ2-2; TRBD2, the table's D call, was not compared with the DNA. TRBV21-1 is a recognized pseudogene. The CDR3 has 16 amino acids. The CDR3 loop reads CATLGPSSGDTGELFF. DNA of the CDR3: TGTGCCACCCTTGGCCCCTCGTCGGGAGACACCGGGGAGCTGTTTTTT.

This clone has only a few counts. The chain is built from TRBV7-9 and TRBJ2-1; possibly TRBD1 for D (6 bases). Trimming left V 4 bases short and J 3 bases short, with 13 bases between. CDR3 length: 15 residues. CDR1 is SEHNR, CDR2 FQNEAQ, per germline (reference sequence). CDR3 protein: CASSSRTALYNEQFF. The CDR3 DNA sequence: TGTGCCAGCAGCTCCAGGACAGCCCTCTACAATGAGCAGTTCTTC.

The chain recombines TRBV6-1 with TRBJ1-1, with D unresolved. Between the trimmed V and J ends, which lost 6 bases and 1 base, there was a span of 9 bases. This CDR3 is 13 amino acids long. Looked up from germline, CDR1 is MNHNS and CDR2 is SASEGT. CDR3 amino acids: CASRRMGNTEAFF. CDR3 DNA sequence: TGTGCCAGCAGGAGGATGGGGAACACTGAAGCTTTCTTT.

The chain employs TRBV6-1 and TRBJ2-7; 8 nucleotides align to TRBD2. Per the germline V gene, CDR1 is MNHNS and CDR2 is SASEGT. The CDR3 sequence is 15 residues long. With V trimmed by 7 bases and J by 0 bases, 8 bases remained unmatched. The chain's CDR3 is CASIVGGANSYEQYF. The DNA of the CDR3 is TGTGCCAGCATCGTCGGGGGGGCAAACTCCTACGAGCAGTACTTC.